This T cell receptor (beta chain) comes out of a study of vaccination effects on CD4 cells after COVID-19. Study-level information: Each person got two doses of an mRNA SARS-CoV-2 vaccine, BNT162b2 or mRNA-1273. Wells of roughly 2 million PBMC each were grown with 10 IU/ml IL-2 and roughly 10 ug/ml peptides. Study results and limitations: Marked clonal contraction was seen late after vaccination (in both infection- and vaccine-induced clones).

As for this clone: Its target is not known.

CDR1 SGHTA and CDR2 FQGTGA come from the germline V gene. The CDR3 has 14 amino acids. The V gene lost 2 bases and the J gene lost 2 bases, with 9 bases spanning the gap. TCRdb keeps only in-frame clones here, not all; method: immunoSEQ multiplex PCR. The sample has more than 45,000 clones, 70% to 80% seen once. Once cultured for approximately ten days, the cells underwent separation to obtain CD4+ T cells. Negative nucleocapsid antibody tests before and after vaccination confirmed no previous SARS-CoV-2 infection. The sequencing here drew on CD4+ T cells from PBMCs cultured without peptide, taken before COVID-19 vaccination. The rearrangement joins TRBV7-3 to TRBJ1-2; D gene unclear. The sequence derives from a human donor who received a COVID-19 vaccine. This CDR3 is CASSLVSGNYGYTF. The CDR3 bases are TGTGCCAGCAGCTTAGTGTCCGGAAACTATGGCTACACCTTC.